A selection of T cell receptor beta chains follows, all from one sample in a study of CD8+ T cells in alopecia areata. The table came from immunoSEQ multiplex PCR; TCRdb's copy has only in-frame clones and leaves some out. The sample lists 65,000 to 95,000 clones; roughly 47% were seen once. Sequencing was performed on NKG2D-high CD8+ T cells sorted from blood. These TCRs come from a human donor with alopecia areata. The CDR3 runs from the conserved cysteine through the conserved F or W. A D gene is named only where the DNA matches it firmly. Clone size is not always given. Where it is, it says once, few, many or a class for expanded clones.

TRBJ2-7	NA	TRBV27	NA	CASNEQYF	TGTGCCAGCAACGAGCAGTACTTC
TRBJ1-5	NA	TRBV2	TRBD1	CASTVWTGDRNQPQHF	TGTGCCAGCACCGTATGGACAGGAGATAGAAATCAGCCCCAGCATTTT
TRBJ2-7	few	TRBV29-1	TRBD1	CSVDRGRGIIYEQYF	TGCAGCGTTGACAGGGGGAGAGGGATTATCTACGAGCAGTACTTC
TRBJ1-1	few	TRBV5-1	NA	CASSLAEGYTEAFF	TGCGCCAGCAGCTTGGCCGAGGGGTATACTGAAGCTTTCTTT
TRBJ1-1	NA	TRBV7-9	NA	CASSFGRTEAFF	TGTGCCAGCAGCTTTGGGAGGACTGAAGCTTTCTTT
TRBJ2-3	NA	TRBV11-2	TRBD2	CASSFIRGGLDTQYF	TGTGCCAGCAGCTTCATCCGGGGGGGTTTAGATACGCAGTATTTT
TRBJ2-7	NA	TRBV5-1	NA	CASSLALDSPADEQYF	TGCGCCAGCAGCTTAGCTCTTGACTCTCCGGCGGACGAGCAGTACTTC
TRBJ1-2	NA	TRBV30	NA	CALWEGYGYTF	TGTGCCTTATGGGAGGGCTATGGCTACACCTTC
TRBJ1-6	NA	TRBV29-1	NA	CSVQGSEGNSPLHF	TGCAGCGTTCAGGGGAGTGAGGGCAATTCACCCCTCCACTTT
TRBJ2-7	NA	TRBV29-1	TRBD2	CSVRETSGRLYEQYF	TGCAGCGTGCGTGAGACTAGCGGGAGACTCTACGAGCAGTACTTC
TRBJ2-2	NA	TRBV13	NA	CASSSRGGTGELFF	TGTGCCAGCTCCTCGAGGGGAGGCACCGGGGAGCTGTTTTTT
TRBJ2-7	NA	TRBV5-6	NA	CASSLRPGHLDHEQYF	TGTGCCAGCAGCTTGAGGCCGGGACACCTAGACCACGAGCAGTACTTC
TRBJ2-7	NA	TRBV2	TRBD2	CASIAGGAYEQYF	TGTGCCAGCATAGCGGGAGGGGCCTACGAGCAGTACTTC
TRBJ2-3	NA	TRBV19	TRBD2	CASSPLAGGAYF	TGTGCCAGTAGCCCGCTAGCGGGGGGTGCCTATTTT
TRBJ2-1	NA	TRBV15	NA	CATSRDDLSQGGNEQFF	TGTGCCACCAGCAGAGATGATCTATCCCAGGGCGGCAATGAGCAGTTCTTC